This record concerns one TCR beta chain sequence. This clone was counted only a few times. There is no known antigen for this receptor. No much larger clonotype is one base removed from it; base qualities were not supplied. The immunoSEQ assay used for TCR sequencing gave the T-cell fraction in both tumor and uninvolved lung tissue. The original methods were these. For survival analysis, patients were divided into high (upper tertile) and low (lower two tertiles) T-cell fraction groups, which were compared by log-rank test. A signed-rank test was used to check for differences in T-cell fraction between paired tumor and uninvolved lung. The table was pulled from immuneACCESS by TCRdb, which kept in-frame rearrangements only. Such tables lose some clones; where checked, under half of the loss comes from unresolved V genes, and the rest has no known cause. That table is the source of V, J and clone size, and D and trimming were worked out from the DNA. Recorded for this sample are approximately 12,000 clones; over 65% of them occurred a single time. The top ten clonotypes cover less than 9% of the sample.

These data belong to a study of tumor-infiltrating lymphocytes in localized non-small cell lung cancer (dated by TCRdb to about 2021). About the full investigation: The cohort covered several histologies, both smokers and never-smokers, and patients whose samples were collected after neoadjuvant chemotherapy. Flow cytometry, multiplex immunofluorescence, RNA-seq, exome sequencing and proteomics were applied to the same patients as TCR sequencing, which was one of several integrated assays. The paired tumor versus uninvolved lung comparison of immunoSEQ T-cell fraction included about 54 patients. Each patient provided resected tumor tissue plus uninvolved lung tissue from the same patient, with the uninvolved lung tissue described as non-adjacent to the tumor. The overall ICON cohort comprised more than 130 surgical patients with localized non-small cell lung cancer whose tumors were resected.

Study-wide findings and limitations: Higher T cell infiltration in tumors than in uninvolved lung tissue was supported by TCRbeta sequencing, consistent with immunofluorescence CD3 counts. Assay coverage differed among patients according to how much tissue was available, so only a subset of the cohort had TCR sequencing. TCR-derived T-cell fraction did not differ between the flow cytometry-defined immunotypes IM1 (good prognosis) and IM2 (poor prognosis). Because different assays used different pieces of the same tissue, intratumor heterogeneity could not be separated from technical variation. Recurrence-free survival showed no association with tumor T-cell fraction measured by TCR sequencing (p = 0.61).

CDR1 SNHLY and CDR2 FYNNEI were looked up in the germline V gene. Spanning cysteine to phenylalanine, the CDR3 consists of 14 amino acids. The DNA shown is the 42-base CDR3, in frame from base 1. V and J lose 0 bases and 7 bases, and a span of 10 bases separates them. Patient enrollment in ICON started in the first half of 2016, and the final patient was enrolled in 2018. From a subcohort of some 76 patients, fresh tumor and matched uninvolved tissue were collected for in-depth immune analyses, including TCR sequencing. TCR sequencing was performed on DNA isolated from bulk tissue, without cell sorting.

The specimen was lung tumor tissue. The receptor comes from a human donor with non-small cell lung cancer. Recombination joined TRBV2 with TRBJ2-1; a confident D gene designation cannot be given. CDR3 sequence: CASSEAGSANEQFF. The DNA sequence is as follows: TGTGCCAGCAGTGAAGCAGGGTCGGCAAATGAGCAGTTCTTC.